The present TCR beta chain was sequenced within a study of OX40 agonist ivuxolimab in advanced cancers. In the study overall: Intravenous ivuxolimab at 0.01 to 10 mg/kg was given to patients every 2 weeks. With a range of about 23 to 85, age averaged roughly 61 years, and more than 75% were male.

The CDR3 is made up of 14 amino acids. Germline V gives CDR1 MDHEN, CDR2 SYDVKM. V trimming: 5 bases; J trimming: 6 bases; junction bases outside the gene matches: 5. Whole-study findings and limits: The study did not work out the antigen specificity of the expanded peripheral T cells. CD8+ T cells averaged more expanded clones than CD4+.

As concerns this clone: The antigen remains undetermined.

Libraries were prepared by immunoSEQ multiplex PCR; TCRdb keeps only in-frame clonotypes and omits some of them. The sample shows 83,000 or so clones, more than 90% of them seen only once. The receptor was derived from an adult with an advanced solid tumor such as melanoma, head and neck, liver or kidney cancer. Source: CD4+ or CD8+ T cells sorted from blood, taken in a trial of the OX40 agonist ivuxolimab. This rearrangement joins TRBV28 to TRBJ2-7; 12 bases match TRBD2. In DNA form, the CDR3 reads TGTGCCAGCAGTAGACTAGCGGGAGCGGTCGAGCAGTACTTC. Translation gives CASSRLAGAVEQYF.